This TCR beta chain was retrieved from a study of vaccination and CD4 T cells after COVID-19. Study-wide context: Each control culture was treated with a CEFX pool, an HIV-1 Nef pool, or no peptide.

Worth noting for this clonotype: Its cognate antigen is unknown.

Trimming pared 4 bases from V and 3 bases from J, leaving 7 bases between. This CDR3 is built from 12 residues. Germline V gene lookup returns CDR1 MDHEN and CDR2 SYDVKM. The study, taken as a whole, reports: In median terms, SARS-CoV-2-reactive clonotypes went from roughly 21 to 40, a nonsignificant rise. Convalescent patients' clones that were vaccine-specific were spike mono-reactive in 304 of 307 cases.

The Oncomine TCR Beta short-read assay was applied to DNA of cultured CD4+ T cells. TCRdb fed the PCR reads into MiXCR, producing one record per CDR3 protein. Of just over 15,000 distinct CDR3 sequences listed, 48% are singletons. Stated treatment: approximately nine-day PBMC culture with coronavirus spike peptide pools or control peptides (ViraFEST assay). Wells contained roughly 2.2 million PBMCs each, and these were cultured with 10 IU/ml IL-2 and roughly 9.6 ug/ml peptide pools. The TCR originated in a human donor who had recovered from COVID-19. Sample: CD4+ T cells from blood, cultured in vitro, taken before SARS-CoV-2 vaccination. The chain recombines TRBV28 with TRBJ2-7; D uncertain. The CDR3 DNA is TGTGCCAGCAGTTCCCGATTCTACGAGCAGTACTTC. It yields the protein CASSSRFYEQYF. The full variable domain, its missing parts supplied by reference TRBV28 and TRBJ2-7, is DVKVTQSSRYLVKRTGEKVFLECVQDMDHENMFWYRQDPGLGLRLIYFSYDVKMKEKGDIPEGYSVSREKKERFSLILESASTNQTSMYLCASSSRFYEQYFGPGTRLTVT.